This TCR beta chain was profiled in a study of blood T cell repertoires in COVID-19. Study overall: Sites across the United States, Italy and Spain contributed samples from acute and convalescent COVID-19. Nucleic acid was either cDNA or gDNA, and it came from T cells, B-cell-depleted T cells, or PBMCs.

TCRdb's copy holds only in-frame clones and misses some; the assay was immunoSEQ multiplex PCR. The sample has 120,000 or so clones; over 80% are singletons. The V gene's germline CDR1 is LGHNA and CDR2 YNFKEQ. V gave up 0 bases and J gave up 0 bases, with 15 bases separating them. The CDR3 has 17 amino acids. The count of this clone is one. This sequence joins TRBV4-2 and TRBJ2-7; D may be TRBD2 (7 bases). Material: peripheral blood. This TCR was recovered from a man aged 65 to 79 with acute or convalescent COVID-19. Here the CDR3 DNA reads TGTGCCAGCAGCCAAGATGCGGGGGCGGGGGTCTCCTACGAGCAGTACTTC. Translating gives CASSQDAGAGVSYEQYF.